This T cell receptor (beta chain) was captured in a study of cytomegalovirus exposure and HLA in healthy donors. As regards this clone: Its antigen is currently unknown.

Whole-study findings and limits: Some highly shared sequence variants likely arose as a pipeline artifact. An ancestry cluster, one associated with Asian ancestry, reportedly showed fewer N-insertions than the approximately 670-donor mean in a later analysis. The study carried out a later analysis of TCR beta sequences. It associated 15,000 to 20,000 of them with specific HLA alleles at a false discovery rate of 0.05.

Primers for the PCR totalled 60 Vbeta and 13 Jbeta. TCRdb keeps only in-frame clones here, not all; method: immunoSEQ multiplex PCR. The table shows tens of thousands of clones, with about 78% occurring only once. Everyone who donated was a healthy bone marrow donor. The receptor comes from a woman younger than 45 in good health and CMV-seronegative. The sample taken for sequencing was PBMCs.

CDR3 region: CASSFPDQPQHF. The CDR3 DNA sequence: TGTGCCAGCAGCTTCCCCGATCAGCCCCAGCATTTT. The chain recombines TRBV5-8 with TRBJ1-5, with unresolved D. Deletions cut 2 bases from V and 5 bases from J, with 5 bases between. Germline V CDR1 and CDR2: SGHTS, YDEGEE. There are 12 residues in the CDR3.